This T cell receptor beta chain was captured by sequencing in a study of post-analysis software for immune sequencing data. CDR3 length: 15 amino acids. Germline-derived CDR1 and CDR2 are MDHEN and SYDVKM. V was shortened by 4 bases and J by 2 bases, with 14 bases between the two germline ends. Presence of unique molecular identifiers characterized the TCR beta cDNA libraries. Via MiXCR, TCRdb re-called the PCR reads, giving one row per CDR3 protein. The table includes roughly 700,000 distinct CDR3 sequences, roughly 29% detected once. This clonotype appeared many times. The antigen remains undetermined. Findings and limits, study-wide: The study found TRBV5-6, TRBV5-1 and TRBV20-1 among about five TRBV segments more frequent in patients than controls.

The J gene is TRBJ2-5, the V gene TRBV28, with D unclear. This clonotype was sampled from a girl aged 10 to 17 with multiple sclerosis. The sequencing input was blood. The CDR3 bases are TGTGCCAGCAGTTCCTTGTGGGAACTACAAGAGACCCAGTACTTC. Encoded protein: CASSSLWELQETQYF. Using reference TRBV28 and TRBJ2-5 for the parts outside the CDR3, the full variable domain is DVKVTQSSRYLVKRTGEKVFLECVQDMDHENMFWYRQDPGLGLRLIYFSYDVKMKEKGDIPEGYSVSREKKERFSLILESASTNQTSMYLCASSSLWELQETQYFGPGTRLLVL.